Below, 25 T cell receptor beta chains from the same sample are listed, as sequenced in a study of blood T cell repertoires in COVID-19. TCRdb keeps only in-frame clones here, not all; method: immunoSEQ multiplex PCR. The sample carries roughly 300,000 clones, over 75% recorded once. Material for sequencing was PBMCs or T cells enriched from blood (not recorded which). All receptors derive from a man aged 25-45 years who had recovered from COVID-19.

The V call is TRBV11-2, the J call TRBJ2-1, with D possibly being TRBD2 (5 bases). This CDR3 has 15 amino acids. V was cut by 5 bases and J by 4 bases, with 15 bases left in between. CDR1 and CDR2 from the germline V gene are SGHAT and FQNNGV. CDR3 region: CASSPIGLKYNEQFF. The CDR3 bases are TGTGCCAGCAGCCCCATCGGACTTAAATACAATGAGCAGTTCTTC.

The chain is built from TRBV7-9 and TRBJ2-7; D is uncertain. This CDR3 spans 14 amino acids. Germline V CDR1 and CDR2: SEHNR, FQNEAQ (reference sequence). Trimming took 1 base from V and 5 from J, leaving 12 bases between them. DNA of the CDR3: TGTGCCAGCAGCTTAGGCCTTTCCCGAGACGAGCAGTACTTC. Translating gives CASSLGLSRDEQYF.

The chain employs TRBV5-1 and TRBJ1-5; TRBD1 matches at 8 bases. CDR1 and CDR2 (germline): SGHRS, YFSETQ. The CDR3 is 15 amino acids. J was trimmed by 6 bases and V by 4 bases; bases with no gene match: 9. The CDR3 sequence: CASSPDREDGQPQHF. For the CDR3, the DNA is TGCGCCAGCAGCCCGGACAGGGAGGATGGTCAGCCCCAGCATTTT.

This clone was picked up one time. The chain uses TRBV7-2 and TRBJ2-7; D ambiguous. This CDR3 is built from 14 residues. V lost 3 bases, J lost 3 bases, and 12 bases lay in between. Germline CDR1 reads SGHTA; CDR2 reads FQGNSA. For the CDR3, the DNA is TGTGCCAGCAGCTTTGGCTGGAACTACTACGAGCAGTACTTC. It translates to CASSFGWNYYEQYF.

The chain carries TRBV12-5 and TRBJ2-6; maybe TRBD1 (6 bases). There are 18 residues in the CDR3. V lost 1 base, J lost 4 bases, and 17 bases lay in between. The V gene's germline CDR1 is LGHNT and CDR2 FRNRAP. The CDR3: CASGLDPLAGAGANVLTF. In nucleotides, the CDR3 is TGTGCTAGTGGTTTGGACCCCTTGGCAGGGGCCGGGGCCAACGTCCTGACTTTC.

The chain uses TRBV7-8 and TRBJ2-1; 8 bases fit TRBD2. CDR1 is SGHVS and CDR2 is FQNEAQ in the germline V gene. The CDR3 totals 15 residues. J gave up 4 bases and V 3 bases, and 5 bases lay outside the gene matches. This CDR3 is CASSFLTGGYNEQFF. The CDR3 DNA follows: TGTGCCAGCAGCTTCCTTACGGGAGGGTACAATGAGCAGTTCTTC. Combining the CDR3 with reference TRBV7-8 and TRBJ2-1 gives the whole variable domain GAGVSQSPRYKVAKRGQDVALRCDPISGHVSLFWYQQALGQGPEFLTYFQNEAQLDKSGLPSDRFFAERPEGSVSTLKIQRTQQEDSAVYLCASSFLTGGYNEQFFGPGTRLTVL.

The chain recombines TRBV5-1 with TRBJ1-5; tentative D call: TRBD1 (5 bases). Deletions cut 7 bases from V and 6 bases from J, with 14 bases between. Germline V gene sequence: CDR1 SGHRS, CDR2 YFSETQ. The CDR3 is 13 residues long. CDR3 residues: CASVDRDSQPQHF. CDR3 DNA: TGCGCCAGCGTGGATAGGGACTCTCAGCCCCAGCATTTT.

The rearrangement uses TRBV11-2 and TRBJ1-5; TRBD1 might be the D (6 bases). The CDR3 runs to 14 residues. The V and J ends lost 5 bases and 4 bases respectively, with 12 bases between them. Germline lookup yields CDR1 SGHAT and CDR2 FQNNGV. The CDR3 DNA reads as TGTGCCAGCAGCCTAGGGGGGGTTAATCAGCCCCAGCATTTT. Residues: CASSLGGVNQPQHF.

The genes are TRBV9 and TRBJ1-3; 7 positions match TRBD1. This CDR3 has 18 residues. In germline, CDR1 is SGDLS, CDR2 YYNGEE. The trim removed 3 bases at V and 0 bases at J, leaving 12 bases unmatched. This chain's CDR3 is CASSDNRDRSLSGNTIYF. The DNA for the CDR3 is TGTGCCAGCAGCGATAACCGGGACAGAAGTCTCTCTGGAAACACCATATATTTT.

The genes are TRBV30 and TRBJ1-4; D gene ambiguous. V lost 2 bases, J lost 8 bases, and 15 bases lay in between. Germline V gene sequence: CDR1 GTSNPN, CDR2 SVGIG (reference sequence). The CDR3 has 14 amino acids. The CDR3 DNA reads as TGTGCCTGGAGTTTAGGTGACCGCGGGGAAAAACTGTTTTTT. Protein: CAWSLGDRGEKLFF.

This chain links TRBV7-8 with TRBJ1-5; possible D gene TRBD1, 6 bases. CDR3 size: 15 residues. CDR1 is SGHVS and CDR2 is FQNEAQ in the germline V gene. V gave up 1 base and J gave up 0 bases, with 7 bases separating them. The CDR3 spells CASSLVGGSNQPQHF. CDR3 in DNA: TGTGCCAGCAGCTTAGTAGGGGGTAGCAATCAGCCCCAGCATTTT.

This chain links TRBV6-5 with TRBJ2-4, with D perhaps TRBD2 (5 bases). The ends were cut back, 4 bases at V and 0 bases at J, with 7 bases in the middle. Germline lookup yields CDR1 MNHEY and CDR2 SVGAGI. This CDR3 has 14 amino acids. The CDR3 DNA is TGTGCCAGCAGTTCTGCGGGAGCCAAAAACATTCAGTACTTC. Translating gives CASSSAGAKNIQYF.

V and J are TRBV2 and TRBJ2-7, with D maybe TRBD1 (7 bases). CDR1 is SNHLY, CDR2 FYNNEI, per germline. The CDR3 totals 15 residues. V was trimmed by 8 bases and J by 2 bases, leaving 19 bases between them. The CDR3 region has the DNA TGTGCCAGCCATGGGAGCAGGGGGGCACCCTACGAGCAGTACTTC. It translates to CASHGSRGAPYEQYF.

The V gene is TRBV5-1, the J gene TRBJ2-7; tentatively, D is TRBD1 (5 bases). This CDR3 is built from 14 residues. V was trimmed by 2 bases and J by 3 bases, leaving 12 bases between them. CDR1 is SGHRS, CDR2 YFSETQ, per germline. The CDR3 sequence is CASSFYQGNYEQYF. The CDR3 region has the DNA TGCGCCAGCAGCTTTTATCAGGGCAACTACGAGCAGTACTTC.

The CDR3 DNA follows: TGCAGCGTGCGACTCTACGGACAGGGGGGGATTGGCTACACCTTC. This gives the protein CSVRLYGQGGIGYTF. The rearrangement uses TRBV29-1 and TRBJ1-2; 10 positions agree with TRBD1. Germline CDR1 reads SQVTM; CDR2 reads ANQGSEA. The CDR3 has 15 residues. V lost 6 bases to trimming and J lost 7 bases; unmatched junction nucleotides: 14.

V and J are TRBV25-1 and TRBJ1-3, with D maybe TRBD1 (5 bases). Per germline, CDR1 MGHDK and CDR2 SYGVNS. V gave up 1 base and J gave up 2 bases, with 12 bases separating them. This CDR3 spans 16 amino acids. The CDR3 reads CASSEWGSRAGNTIYF. CDR3 DNA sequence: TGTGCCAGCAGTGAATGGGGCAGTAGGGCTGGAAACACCATATATTTT. The full variable domain, its missing parts supplied by reference TRBV25-1 and TRBJ1-3, is EADIYQTPRYLVIGTGKKITLECSQTMGHDKMYWYQQDPGMELHLIHYSYGVNSTEKGDLSSESTVSRIRTEHFPLTLESARPSHTSQYLCASSEWGSRAGNTIYFGEGSWLTVV.

Comments on this clone: The sample holds other DNA sequences that translate to the same CDR3. The chain has TRBV5-1 and TRBJ2-7; 14 positions match TRBD2. With V trimmed by 4 bases and J by 7 bases, 7 bases remained unmatched. The CDR3 is made up of 15 amino acids. Looked up from germline, CDR1 is SGHRS and CDR2 is YFSETQ. The CDR3 is CASSPGTSGRYEQYF. Written as DNA, the CDR3 is TGCGCCAGCAGCCCGGGGACTAGCGGGAGATATGAGCAGTACTTC.

The chain employs TRBV5-8 and TRBJ2-7; TRBD1 matches at 10 bases. CDR1 is SGHTS and CDR2 is YDEGEE in the germline V gene. V was clipped by 1 base and J by 3 bases; unmatched bases: 4. This CDR3 region has 15 residues. CDR3 residues: CASSLFGDRGYEQYF. CDR3 bases: TGTGCCAGCAGCTTGTTCGGGGACAGGGGCTACGAGCAGTACTTC.

This clone was counted only a few times. The rearrangement uses TRBV7-2 and TRBJ2-1; 9 bases agree with TRBD2. Germline V gives CDR1 SGHTA, CDR2 FQGNSA. V shed 5 bases, J shed 5 bases, and the junction held 7 bases outside the gene matches. There are 15 residues in the CDR3. The CDR3 protein is CASSPDTSGHNEQFF. DNA of the CDR3: TGTGCCAGCAGCCCAGACACTAGCGGGCACAATGAGCAGTTCTTC.

This clone turned up a few times. The J gene is TRBJ1-3, the V gene TRBV18, with TRBD1 matching 10 bases. There are 16 residues in the CDR3. Germline CDR1 KGHSH, CDR2 LQKENI. The V segment lost 3 bases and the J segment 0 bases; nucleotides outside the gene matches: 2. The CDR3 loop is CASSPRQGASGNTIYF. CDR3 nucleotide sequence: TGTGCCAGCTCACCCCGACAGGGGGCCTCTGGAAACACCATATATTTT.

The J gene is TRBJ2-7, the V gene TRBV18, with D perhaps matching TRBD2 (6 bases). With 2 bases removed from V and 0 bases from J, the gap between germline ends came to 11 bases. Germline-derived CDR1 and CDR2 are KGHSH and LQKENI. There are 15 residues in the CDR3. The chain's CDR3 is CASSPELTSSYEQYF. CDR3 sequence (DNA): TGTGCCAGCTCACCAGAATTGACTAGCTCCTACGAGCAGTACTTC.

The chain joins TRBV18 to TRBJ1-1; no firm D call. Germline V CDR1 and CDR2: KGHSH, LQKENI. The CDR3 is 15 residues long. Trimming left V 2 bases short and J 1 base short, with 11 bases between. CDR3 in amino acids: CASSPMGTSNTEAFF. The CDR3 region has the DNA TGTGCCAGCTCACCAATGGGCACCTCGAACACTGAAGCTTTCTTT.

The V and J genes are TRBV6-4 and TRBJ2-5, with a possible D match to TRBD1 (5 bases). The CDR3 runs 13 residues. Trimming removed 3 bases at V and 5 bases at J, with 10 bases between. Per the germline V gene, CDR1 is MRHNA and CDR2 is SNTAGT. The CDR3, as DNA: TGTGCCAGCAGTGAGATAAGGGGTGAGACCCAGTACTTC. Amino acid sequence: CASSEIRGETQYF.

This clone appeared once. The rearrangement links TRBV5-1 to TRBJ1-1; D is unclear. The ends were cut back, 6 bases at V and 1 base at J, with 13 bases in the middle. The CDR3 is 14 residues long. Germline V gives CDR1 SGHRS, CDR2 YFSETQ. DNA for the CDR3: TGCGCCAGCAAAGGCCAAGGCGGGAACACTGAAGCTTTCTTT. Translated: CASKGQGGNTEAFF.

The chain combines TRBV12-3 or TRBV12-4 with TRBJ1-2; 7 bases fit TRBD1. There are 13 residues in the CDR3. J was trimmed by 8 bases and V by 6 bases; bases with no gene match: 9. CDR3 nucleotides: TGTGCCAGCAGCTCCACAGGGGCCTTGGGCTACACCTTC. Translation gives CASSSTGALGYTF.